This T cell receptor (beta chain) originates from a study of shared clonotypes between healthy human individuals. Points from the study as a whole: The expectation was that sequencing depth would affect clonotype sharing among donors. In contrast to clonotypes shared by all four donors, non-shared clonotypes had lower generation probabilities.

The CDR3 length is 11 residues. Between the trimmed V and J ends, which lost 8 bases and 0 bases, there was a span of 4 bases. Germline-derived CDR1 and CDR2 are SGHVS and FQNEAQ. Points on this clone: Antigen: not known.

At deep level, the assay was performed. Original data processing: ImmunoSEQ junction-only sequences lacked quality scores, so their filtering differed. Some clones are missing from TCRdb's copy, which holds only in-frame ones; the method was immunoSEQ multiplex PCR. V and J calls and clone size are those listed in that table; D and trimming were worked out from the DNA. The profile shows under 650,000 clones, 90% to 96% of them singletons. Material for sequencing was naive CD4+ T cells sorted from blood. Subset defined: CD45RA+ positively selected. The TCR sequence derives from a young woman in good health. The chain uses TRBV7-8 and TRBJ1-1, with unresolved D. The CDR3 bases are TGTGCCAGCGCGATGAACACTGAAGCTTTCTTT. Translated, it gives CASAMNTEAFF.